A single sample is the source of the 31 T cell receptor beta chains below, sequenced in a study of blood T cells in healthy people across ages. Using a J-beta primer mix together with a sample-barcoded 5' primer, a second PCR was run for 7 to 11 cycles. TCRdb re-analysed the 5' RACE reads in MiXCR, keeping a single row per CDR3 protein. The data show 540,000 or so distinct CDR3 sequences, about 25% seen once. The data were also submitted as part of a second study, on T cells of mothers and their children.

Sequenced sample: blood. The origin of the receptors is a boy between 10 and 17 years old in good health.

V usage is TRBV6-1 and J usage is TRBJ2-7; 8 bases line up with TRBD1. Per germline, CDR1 MNHNS and CDR2 SASEGT. The V gene end was trimmed by 5 bases and the J gene end by 1 base; junction bases not matched to a gene: 10. This CDR3 region has 16 residues. For the CDR3, the DNA is TGTGCCAGCAGTAGTGGCGGGACAGGCCCTTCCTACGAGCAGTACTTC. Translation: CASSSGGTGPSYEQYF.

The chain couples TRBV12-3 or TRBV12-4 to TRBJ2-7; D call uncertain. This CDR3 is built from 15 residues. V lost 6 bases and J 3 bases, leaving 18 bases between the germline ends. The CDR3 DNA sequence: TGTGCCAGCAGGACCGGTGGTGTCGGATACTACGAGCAGTACTTC. As protein: CASRTGGVGYYEQYF.

This rearrangement joins TRBV7-8 to TRBJ2-1; 8 bases match TRBD2. Unmatched junction bases numbered 13, after V lost 5 bases and J lost 7 bases. The V gene's germline CDR1 is SGHVS and CDR2 FQNEAQ. This CDR3 is built from 16 residues. CDR3 in DNA: TGTGCCAGCAGCCTTCTGGCGGGGGGAATATTGAATGAGCAGTTCTTC. This encodes CASSLLAGGILNEQFF.

The V gene is TRBV7-9, the J gene TRBJ1-1, with TRBD1 matching 10 bases. J lost 2 bases, V lost 5 bases, and 2 bases had no gene match. Germline values: CDR1 SEHNR, CDR2 FQNEAQ (reference sequence). The CDR3 length is 14 residues. Here the CDR3 reads CASSATGGNTEAFF. The CDR3 DNA follows: TGTGCCAGCAGCGCGACAGGGGGCAACACTGAAGCTTTCTTT.

V is TRBV7-2 and J is TRBJ2-5, with 9 bases identical to TRBD1. The J call may be wrong; the DNA end is better matched by TRBJ2-7. Germline CDR1 SGHTA, CDR2 FQGNSA. The CDR3 is 14 residues long. CDR3 protein: CASSLEQGANEQYF. CDR3 in DNA: TGTGCCAGCAGCTTAGAACAGGGGGCAAACGAGCAGTACTTC.

The chain uses TRBV5-1 and TRBJ2-2; a weak D match, TRBD2 (6 bases). Germline V CDR1 and CDR2: SGHRS, YFSETQ. The V end lost 5 bases, the J end lost 1 base, and 12 bases lay between the germline ends. The CDR3 loop spans 15 amino acids. CDR3 DNA: TGCGCCAGCAGTAACGGCGGGGTGAACACCGGGGAGCTGTTTTTT. Residues: CASSNGGVNTGELFF.

This clonotype was counted between two and nine times. V and J are TRBV28 and TRBJ1-4; maybe TRBD1 (6 bases). This CDR3 comprises 18 residues. Between the trimmed V and J ends, which lost 3 bases and 3 bases, there was a span of 20 bases. Germline V gives CDR1 MDHEN, CDR2 SYDVKM. The CDR3 loop reads CASSFGHRVFPSNEKLFF. CDR3 in DNA: TGTGCCAGCAGTTTTGGGCACAGGGTTTTCCCTTCTAATGAAAAACTGTTTTTT.

V usage is TRBV19 and J usage is TRBJ1-2; a possible D gene is TRBD1 (6 bases). V shed 8 bases and J shed 6 bases, with 13 bases lying between them. The CDR3 runs to 12 residues. Germline lookup yields CDR1 LNHDA and CDR2 SQIVND (reference sequence). CDR3 protein: CASYGGADGYTF. In nucleotides, the CDR3 is TGTGCCAGTTACGGGGGGGCTGATGGCTACACCTTC.

A few counts support this clonotype. The rearrangement links TRBV20-1 to TRBJ2-5; 12 bases match TRBD2. The J call could be wrong; TRBJ2-7 is a better fit for the DNA end. CDR1 is DFQATT and CDR2 is SNEGSKA in the germline V gene (reference sequence). The CDR3 has 13 residues. The CDR3 region has the DNA TGCAGTGGAAGCGGGACTAGCGGGTACGAGCAGTACTTC. Its protein is CSGSGTSGYEQYF.

This clonotype appeared a few times. V and J are TRBV7-8 and TRBJ1-5, with 7 bases fitting TRBD1. Germline loops: CDR1 SGHVS, CDR2 FQNEAQ. The CDR3 length is 15 residues. The V gene end was trimmed by 4 bases and the J gene end by 3 bases; junction bases not matched to a gene: 6. The CDR3 spells CASSSGTAVNQPQHF. The CDR3, as DNA: TGTGCCAGCAGCTCCGGGACAGCAGTCAATCAGCCCCAGCATTTT.

This clonotype has a handful of counts. The rearrangement links TRBV11-2 to TRBJ2-5; no clear D. The assigned J gene may be wrong: the sequence end matches TRBJ2-7 better. This CDR3 spans 13 amino acids. Per the germline V gene, CDR1 is SGHAT and CDR2 is FQNNGV. The CDR3 reads CASSSLDQYEQYF. The CDR3 coding sequence is TGTGCCAGCAGCTCCCTTGACCAATACGAGCAGTACTTC.

This clonotype was detected only a few times. This chain uses TRBV7-2 with TRBJ2-1, with D perhaps matching TRBD1 (6 bases). CDR3 length equals 13 residues. V was cut by 3 bases and J by 7 bases, with 10 bases left in between. From germline, CDR1 is SGHTA and CDR2 FQGNSA. The CDR3 nucleotides are TGTGCCAGCAGCTTTCTGGGGGCTAATGAGCAGTTCTTC. It codes for CASSFLGANEQFF.

The chain recombines TRBV30 with TRBJ1-2; D perhaps matches TRBD1 (5 bases). CDR3 length equals 12 residues. Trimming removed 0 bases at V and 8 bases at J, with 10 bases between. In germline, CDR1 is GTSNPN, CDR2 SVGIG (reference sequence). The DNA of the CDR3 is TGTGCCTGGAGTGTCTTGGGGGACGGCTACACCTTC. This gives the protein CAWSVLGDGYTF.

The rearrangement links TRBV2 to TRBJ2-6; possibly TRBD2 for D (6 bases). Trimming shortened V by 5 bases and J by 0 bases, and 11 bases separated the two germline ends. Germline V gene sequence: CDR1 SNHLY, CDR2 FYNNEI. CDR3 size: 16 residues. The CDR3 reads CASSSGRSSGANVLTF. In nucleotides, the CDR3 is TGTGCCAGCAGTAGCGGGCGAAGCTCTGGGGCCAACGTCCTGACTTTC.

The CDR3 region has the DNA TGCGCCAGCAGCGTTAGACTAGCGGGATTTCCTAACGAGCAGTACTTC. It codes for CASSVRLAGFPNEQYF. V and J are TRBV4-3 and TRBJ2-7, with 11 bases matching TRBD2. The germline V gene has CDR1 LGHNA and CDR2 YSLEER. There are 16 residues in the CDR3. V dropped 5 bases and J dropped 5; count of bases not matched to a gene: 11.

In this sample, this clonotype turned up a few times. V is TRBV29-1 and J is TRBJ1-2, with 7 bases lining up with TRBD1. The CDR3 runs 14 residues. The germline V gene encodes CDR1 SQVTM and CDR2 ANQGSEA. The CDR3 DNA reads as TGCAGTGCCATTAAGACAGGGAGCACCTATGGCTACACCTTC. Its protein is CSAIKTGSTYGYTF.

The sample holds many counts of this clonotype. The gene calls are TRBV9 and TRBJ2-1, with no clear D. This CDR3 is 12 amino acids long. Trimming pared 0 bases from V and 5 bases from J, leaving 3 bases between. Germline CDR1 SGDLS, CDR2 YYNGEE. The CDR3 sequence is CASSVGDNEQFF. CDR3 DNA sequence: TGTGCCAGCAGCGTAGGGGACAATGAGCAGTTCTTC.

This clonotype showed up just once. The chain employs TRBV7-3 and TRBJ2-1; TRBD2 agrees at 7 bases. In germline, CDR1 is SGHTA, CDR2 FQGTGA. The ends lost 4 bases at V and 1 base at J; junction bases unmatched: 7. The CDR3 extends over 16 amino acids. CDR3 sequence (DNA): TGTGCCAGCAGCTCCCTCTCGGGACTATCCTACAATGAGCAGTTCTTC. Translated: CASSSLSGLSYNEQFF.

This chain uses TRBV9 with TRBJ2-3; 7 bases agree with TRBD2. Germline-derived CDR1 and CDR2 are SGDLS and YYNGEE. V lost 0 bases to trimming and J lost 5 bases; unmatched junction nucleotides: 3. The CDR3 covers 14 residues. CDR3: CASSVGGGRDTQYF. The CDR3 DNA reads as TGTGCCAGCAGCGTAGGCGGGGGTAGAGATACGCAGTATTTT.

This clonotype was found a few times. J is TRBJ1-5 and V is TRBV7-9; tentatively, D is TRBD1 (5 bases). The V end was cut by 1 base, the J end by 2 bases, with 9 bases between. Germline V gives CDR1 SEHNR, CDR2 FQNEAQ (reference sequence). This CDR3 is 15 amino acids long. CDR3 sequence reads: CASSLGGQGNQPQHF. The DNA of the CDR3 is TGTGCCAGCAGCTTAGGGGGCCAGGGCAATCAGCCCCAGCATTTT.

The chain has TRBV4-2 and TRBJ1-2; no definite D call. This CDR3 has 13 residues. The V and J ends lost 1 base and 8 bases respectively, with 11 bases between them. The V gene's germline CDR1 is LGHNA and CDR2 YNFKEQ. The CDR3 protein is CASSQVLVEGYTF. The CDR3 DNA follows: TGTGCCAGCAGCCAAGTTCTTGTAGAGGGCTACACCTTC.

CDR3 loop: CASSLVSRDNEQFF. CDR3 bases: TGTGCCAGCAGCTTAGTCTCCAGGGACAATGAGCAGTTCTTC. The chain joins TRBV7-2 to TRBJ2-1; a weak D match, TRBD1 (5 bases). CDR1 and CDR2 from the germline V gene are SGHTA and FQGNSA. V dropped 1 base and J dropped 5 bases, with 9 bases sitting between them. This CDR3 has 14 amino acids.

This chain joins TRBV3-1 and TRBJ1-4; 7 bases agree with TRBD1. Germline CDR1 is LGHDT and CDR2 is YNNKEL (reference sequence). CDR3 length: 19 residues. V dropped 0 bases and J dropped 1; count of bases not matched to a gene: 11. The CDR3 spells CASSQDTGDWGRTNEKLFF. CDR3 DNA: TGTGCCAGCAGCCAAGATACAGGGGACTGGGGCAGAACTAATGAAAAACTGTTTTTT. Full variable domain (missing parts from reference TRBV3-1 and TRBJ1-4): DTAVSQTPKYLVTQMGNDKSIKCEQNLGHDTMYWYKQDSKKFLKIMFSYNNKELIINETVPNRFSPKSPDKAHLNLHINSLELGDSAVYFCASSQDTGDWGRTNEKLFFGSGTQLSVL.

This clonotype has at least ten counts. The chain is built from TRBV29-1 and TRBJ2-6; D is perhaps TRBD1 (7 bases). The V end lost 6 bases, the J end lost 0 bases, and 15 bases lay between the germline ends. Germline lookup yields CDR1 SQVTM and CDR2 ANQGSEA. The CDR3 is made up of 16 amino acids. CDR3 protein: CSVFQGGPSGANVLTF. The CDR3 region has the DNA TGCAGCGTATTCCAGGGGGGCCCCTCTGGGGCCAACGTCCTGACTTTC.

This chain uses TRBV29-1 with TRBJ1-2, with 11 nucleotides matching TRBD1. The CDR3 totals 14 residues. V was pared by 6 bases and J by 6 bases, with 9 bases of the junction left unmatched. In germline, CDR1 is SQVTM, CDR2 ANQGSEA. The CDR3 sequence: CSVQRTGGGHGYTF. The CDR3 DNA follows: TGCAGCGTGCAACGGACAGGGGGCGGTCATGGCTACACCTTC.

The rearrangement links TRBV7-2 to TRBJ2-1, with 9 bases lining up with TRBD2. The V segment lost 5 bases and the J segment 6 bases; nucleotides outside the gene matches: 8. CDR1 and CDR2 from the germline V gene are SGHTA and FQGNSA. The CDR3 is 15 amino acids. DNA for the CDR3: TGTGCCAGCAGCCTCCTTAGCGGGAGTTTCAATGAGCAGTTCTTC. It specifies CASSLLSGSFNEQFF. Using reference TRBV7-2 and TRBJ2-1 for the parts outside the CDR3, the full variable domain is GAGVSQSPSNKVTEKGKDVELRCDPISGHTALYWYRQSLGQGLEFLIYFQGNSAPDKSGLPSDRFSAERTGGSVSTLTIQRTQQEDSAVYLCASSLLSGSFNEQFFGPGTRLTVL.

This sequence joins TRBV7-9 and TRBJ1-1; 7 bases line up with TRBD1. CDR1 is SEHNR, CDR2 FQNEAQ, per germline (reference sequence). The CDR3 has 15 residues. J gave up 5 bases and V 5 bases, and 11 bases lay outside the gene matches. The CDR3 spells CASSPRAGGITEAFF. The CDR3 nucleotides read TGTGCCAGCAGCCCGCGGGCAGGGGGGATTACTGAAGCTTTCTTT.

The V gene is TRBV6-2 or TRBV6-3, the J gene TRBJ2-1, with 11 nucleotides matching TRBD2. CDR1 is MNHEY and CDR2 is SVGEGT in the germline V gene. The CDR3 contains 19 residues. The ends lost 2 bases at V and 1 base at J; junction bases unmatched: 10. This CDR3 reads CASSYNPPVAGGSYNEQFF. The CDR3 nucleotides are TGTGCCAGCAGTTACAATCCCCCAGTAGCGGGAGGGTCCTACAATGAGCAGTTCTTC.

In regard to this clonotype: The junction does not match germline at one end; this may be a read error. The genes are TRBV5-5 and TRBJ2-1, with D tentatively TRBD1 (6 bases). Matching the DNA end better, TRBJ2-7 makes the J call doubtful. The CDR3 is 12 residues long. The germline V gene encodes CDR1 SGHKS and CDR2 YYEKEE (reference sequence). CDR3 sequence (DNA): TGTGCCCGCAGCTTGGGGGCGTACGAGCAGTACTTC. Protein: CARSLGAYEQYF.

The table lists this clonotype with a few counts. V is TRBV19 and J is TRBJ2-1; D is uncertain. CDR1 is LNHDA, CDR2 SQIVND, per germline (reference sequence). V was clipped by 5 bases and J by 5 bases, with 10 bases between them. This CDR3 is built from 13 residues. CDR3 region: CASSRSVHNEQFF. The CDR3 nucleotides read TGTGCCAGTAGTCGCTCAGTGCACAATGAGCAGTTCTTC.

This clonotype was seen a few times. The rearrangement joins TRBV20-1 to TRBJ1-4, with TRBD1 as a possible D gene (5 bases). CDR1 and CDR2 (germline): DFQATT, SNEGSKA (reference sequence). The CDR3 loop spans 13 amino acids. V gave up 6 bases and J gave up 8 bases, with 16 bases separating them. The CDR3: CSATVGGSEKLFF. The CDR3 DNA reads as TGCAGTGCCACCGTGGGGGGAAGCGAAAAACTGTTTTTT.